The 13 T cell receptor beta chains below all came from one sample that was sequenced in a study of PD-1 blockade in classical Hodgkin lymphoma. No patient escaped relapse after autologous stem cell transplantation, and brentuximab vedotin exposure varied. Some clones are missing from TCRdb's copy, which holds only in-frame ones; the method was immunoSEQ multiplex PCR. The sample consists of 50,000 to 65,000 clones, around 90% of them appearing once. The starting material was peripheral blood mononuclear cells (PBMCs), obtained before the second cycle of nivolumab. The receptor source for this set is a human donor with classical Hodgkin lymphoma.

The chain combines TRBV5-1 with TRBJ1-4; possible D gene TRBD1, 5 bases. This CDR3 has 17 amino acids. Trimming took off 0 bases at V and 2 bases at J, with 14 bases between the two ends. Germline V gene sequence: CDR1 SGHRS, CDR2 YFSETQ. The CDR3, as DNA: TGCGCCAGCAGCTTGGGAGCAGGGCGGAATACTAATGAAAAACTGTTTTTT. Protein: CASSLGAGRNTNEKLFF.

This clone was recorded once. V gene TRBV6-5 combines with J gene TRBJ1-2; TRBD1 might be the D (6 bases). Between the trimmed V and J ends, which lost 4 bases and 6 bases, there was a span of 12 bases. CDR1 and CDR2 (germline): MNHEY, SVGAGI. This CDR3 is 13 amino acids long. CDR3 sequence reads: CASSSRTVNGYTF. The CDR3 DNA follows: TGTGCCAGCAGTTCCCGGACAGTGAATGGCTACACCTTC.

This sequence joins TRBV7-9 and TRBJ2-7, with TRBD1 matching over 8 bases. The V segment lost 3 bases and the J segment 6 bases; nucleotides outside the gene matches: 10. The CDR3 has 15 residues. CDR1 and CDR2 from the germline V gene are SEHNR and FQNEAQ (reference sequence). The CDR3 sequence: CASSFLTGEIREQYF. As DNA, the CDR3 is TGTGCCAGCAGCTTCCTGACAGGGGAGATCCGCGAGCAGTACTTC.

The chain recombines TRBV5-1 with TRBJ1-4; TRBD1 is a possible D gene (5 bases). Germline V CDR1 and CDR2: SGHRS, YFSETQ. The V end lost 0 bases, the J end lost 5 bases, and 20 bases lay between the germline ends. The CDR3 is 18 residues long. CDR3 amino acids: CASSLGRDWGKVNEKLFF. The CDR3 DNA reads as TGCGCCAGCAGCTTGGGAAGGGACTGGGGGAAGGTAAATGAAAAACTGTTTTTT.

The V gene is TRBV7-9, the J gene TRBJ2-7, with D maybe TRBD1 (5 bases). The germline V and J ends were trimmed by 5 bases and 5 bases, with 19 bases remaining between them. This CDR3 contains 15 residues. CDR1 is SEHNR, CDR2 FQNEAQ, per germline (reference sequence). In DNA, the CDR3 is TGTGCCAGCAGCCATCCACCTAGGGGCGTCGACGAGCAGTACTTC. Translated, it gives CASSHPPRGVDEQYF.

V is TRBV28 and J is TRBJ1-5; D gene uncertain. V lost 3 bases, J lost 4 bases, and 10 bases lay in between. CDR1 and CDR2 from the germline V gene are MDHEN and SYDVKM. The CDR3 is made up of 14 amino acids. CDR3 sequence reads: CASSFARTNQPQHF. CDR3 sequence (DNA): TGTGCCAGCAGTTTTGCTAGGACGAATCAGCCCCAGCATTTT.

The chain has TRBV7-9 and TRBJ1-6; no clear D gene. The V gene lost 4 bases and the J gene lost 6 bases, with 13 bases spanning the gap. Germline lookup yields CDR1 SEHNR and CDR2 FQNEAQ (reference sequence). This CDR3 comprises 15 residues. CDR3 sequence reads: CASSSERVPNSPLHF. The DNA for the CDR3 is TGTGCCAGCAGCTCCGAGCGGGTTCCTAATTCACCCCTCCACTTT.

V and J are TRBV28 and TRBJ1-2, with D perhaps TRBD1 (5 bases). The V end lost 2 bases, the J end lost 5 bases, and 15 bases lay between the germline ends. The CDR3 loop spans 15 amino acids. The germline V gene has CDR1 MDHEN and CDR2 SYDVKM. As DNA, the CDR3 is TGTGCCAGCAGTTTAATTGGGCAGGGAGGGTATGGCTACACCTTC. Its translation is CASSLIGQGGYGYTF.

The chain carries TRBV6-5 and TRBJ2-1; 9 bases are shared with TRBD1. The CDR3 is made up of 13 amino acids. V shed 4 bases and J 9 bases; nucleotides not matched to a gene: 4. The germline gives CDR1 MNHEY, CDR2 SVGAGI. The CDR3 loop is CASSSQGAGEQFF. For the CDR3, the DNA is TGTGCCAGCAGTTCACAGGGGGCGGGTGAGCAGTTCTTC.

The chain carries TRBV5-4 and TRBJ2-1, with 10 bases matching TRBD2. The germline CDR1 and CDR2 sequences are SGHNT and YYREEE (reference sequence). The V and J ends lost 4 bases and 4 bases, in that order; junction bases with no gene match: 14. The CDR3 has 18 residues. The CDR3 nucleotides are TGTGCCAGCAGCCAAACCACTAGCGGGATTCGATATTACAATGAGCAGTTCTTC. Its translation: CASSQTTSGIRYYNEQFF. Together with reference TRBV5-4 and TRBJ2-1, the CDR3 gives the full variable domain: ETGVTQSPTHLIKTRGQQVTLRCSSQSGHNTVSWYQQALGQGPQFIFQYYREEENGRGNFPPRFSGLQFPNYSSELNVNALELDDSALYLCASSQTTSGIRYYNEQFFGPGTRLTVL.

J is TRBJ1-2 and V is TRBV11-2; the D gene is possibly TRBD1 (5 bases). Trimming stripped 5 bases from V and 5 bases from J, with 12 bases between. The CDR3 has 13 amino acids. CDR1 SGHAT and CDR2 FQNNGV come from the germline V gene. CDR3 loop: CASSRSEGYGYTF. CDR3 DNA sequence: TGTGCCAGCAGCCGTTCGGAGGGGTATGGCTACACCTTC.

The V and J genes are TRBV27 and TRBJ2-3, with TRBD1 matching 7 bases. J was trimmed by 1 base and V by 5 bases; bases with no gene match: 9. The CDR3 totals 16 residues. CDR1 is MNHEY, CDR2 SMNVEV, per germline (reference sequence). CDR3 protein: CASSQLGGFGTDTQYF. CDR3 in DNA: TGTGCCAGCAGTCAATTAGGGGGCTTCGGCACAGATACGCAGTATTTT.

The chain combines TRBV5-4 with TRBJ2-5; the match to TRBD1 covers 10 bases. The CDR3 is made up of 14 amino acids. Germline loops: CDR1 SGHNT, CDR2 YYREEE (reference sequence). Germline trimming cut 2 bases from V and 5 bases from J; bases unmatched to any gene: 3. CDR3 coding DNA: TGTGCCAGCAGCTTCCCGGGACAGGGGGAGACCCAGTACTTC. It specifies CASSFPGQGETQYF.